This TCR beta chain was retrieved from a study of ipilimumab plus nivolumab after autologous stem cell transplantation. Sequenced by immunoSEQ multiplex PCR; TCRdb stores in-frame clones only, minus some. The data contain some 17,000 clones, 80% of them singletons. CDR1 is SNHLY and CDR2 is FYNNEI in the germline V gene. The germline V and J ends were trimmed by 7 bases and 6 bases, with 19 bases remaining between them. CDR3 length: 15 amino acids. Checkpoint therapy with ipilimumab 1 mg/kg began 14 to 28 days after transplant. The V gene is TRBV2, the J gene TRBJ2-4; possible D gene TRBD1, 6 bases. The source material was PBMCs, sampled in a trial of ipilimumab plus nivolumab as post-transplant consolidation. The source of this sequence is a male donor with diffuse large B-cell lymphoma. This chain's CDR3 is CASTLLQGRPNIQYF. The CDR3 nucleotides are TGTGCCAGCACCTTACTACAGGGAAGGCCAAACATTCAGTACTTC.